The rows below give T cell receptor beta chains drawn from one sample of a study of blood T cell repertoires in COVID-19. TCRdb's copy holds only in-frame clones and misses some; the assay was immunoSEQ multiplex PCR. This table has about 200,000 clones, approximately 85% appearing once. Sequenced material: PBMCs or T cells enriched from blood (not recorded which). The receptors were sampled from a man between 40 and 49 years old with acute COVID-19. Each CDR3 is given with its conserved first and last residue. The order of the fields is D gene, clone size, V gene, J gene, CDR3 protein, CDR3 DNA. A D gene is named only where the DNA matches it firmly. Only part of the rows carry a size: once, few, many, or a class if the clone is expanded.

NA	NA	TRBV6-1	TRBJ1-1	CASSEGPGRVSATFF	TGTGCCAGCAGTGAAGGTCCAGGGAGGGTATCTGCGACTTTCTTT
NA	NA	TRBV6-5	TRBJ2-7	CASSYSGSYEQYF	TGTGCCAGCAGTTACTCCGGGAGCTACGAGCAGTACTTC
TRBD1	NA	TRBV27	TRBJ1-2	CASSLSGQGIDGYTF	TGTGCCAGCAGTTTATCGGGACAGGGGATTGATGGCTACACCTTC
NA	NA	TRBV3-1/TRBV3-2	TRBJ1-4	CASSQGREKLFF	TGTGCCAGCAGCCAAGGTAGAGAAAAACTGTTTTTT
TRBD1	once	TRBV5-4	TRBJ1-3	CASSSPTGDINTIYF	TGTGCCAGCAGCTCGCCGACAGGGGATATAAACACCATATATTTT
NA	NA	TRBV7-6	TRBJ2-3	CASNPSGRSVDTQYF	TGTGCCAGCAACCCCTCGGGGAGATCGGTAGATACGCAGTATTTT
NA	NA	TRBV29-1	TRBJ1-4	CSVGTSWEKLFF	TGCAGCGTCGGGACATCTTGGGAAAAACTGTTTTTT
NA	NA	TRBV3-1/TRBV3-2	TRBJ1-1	CASSHNGMNTEAFF	TGTGCCAGCAGCCACAACGGTATGAACACTGAAGCTTTCTTT
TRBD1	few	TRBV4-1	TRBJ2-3	CASSRGQGADTQYF	TGCGCCAGCAGTCGGGGACAGGGGGCAGATACGCAGTATTTT
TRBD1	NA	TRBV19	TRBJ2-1	CASRPGTDYNEQFF	TGTGCCAGTAGACCCGGGACAGACTACAATGAGCAGTTCTTC
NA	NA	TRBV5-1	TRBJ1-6	CASSSSEAYNSPLHF	TGCGCCAGCAGCTCCAGTGAAGCGTATAATTCACCCCTCCACTTT
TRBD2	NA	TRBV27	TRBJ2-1	CASSSILRTSAYNEQFF	TGTGCCAGCAGTTCAATACTCCGGACTAGCGCTTACAATGAGCAGTTCTTC
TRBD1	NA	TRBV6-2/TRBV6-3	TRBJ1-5	CASSAKTGKGGNQPQHF	TGTGCCAGCAGTGCAAAGACAGGGAAAGGGGGCAATCAGCCCCAGCATTTT
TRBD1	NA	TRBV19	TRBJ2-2	CASRDRGGTNTGELFF	TGTGCCAGTAGGGACAGGGGGGGAACGAACACCGGGGAGCTGTTTTTT
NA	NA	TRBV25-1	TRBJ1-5	CASSRPGYNQPQHF	TGTGCCAGCAGTCGCCCAGGGTACAATCAGCCCCAGCATTTT
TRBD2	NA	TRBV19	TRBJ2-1	CASTPDPLAGGPNNEQFF	TGTGCCAGCACTCCTGACCCCTTAGCGGGAGGGCCGAACAATGAGCAGTTCTTC